The following is a TCR beta chain sequence with its context. The data belong to a study of blood T cell repertoires in COVID-19. Turning to the study itself: Collection of acute and convalescent COVID-19 samples took place in the United States, Italy and Spain. Sources were T cells, B-cell-depleted T cells, or PBMCs; the material itself was cDNA or gDNA.

Germline values: CDR1 DFQATT, CDR2 SNEGSKA (reference sequence). This CDR3 has 17 residues. The junction had 13 bases not matched to a gene; V was cut back by 3 bases and J by 0 bases. In the authors' methods: Cell counts per sample came from amplifying reference gene primers. Data came from immunoSEQ multiplex PCR; TCRdb stores just in-frame clones and leaves some out. V and J calls and clone size follow that table, whereas D and trimming were derived from the DNA. The sample lists some 83,000 clones; about 86% were seen once. Sequenced: peripheral blood. This chain joins TRBV20-1 and TRBJ1-1; 7 bases agree with TRBD1. This TCR derives from a man older than 75 in a cohort sampled during active COVID-19. CDR3 residues: CSASDRDKLGMNTEAFF. For the CDR3, the DNA is TGCAGTGCTAGTGACAGGGATAAACTGGGCATGAACACTGAAGCTTTCTTT.